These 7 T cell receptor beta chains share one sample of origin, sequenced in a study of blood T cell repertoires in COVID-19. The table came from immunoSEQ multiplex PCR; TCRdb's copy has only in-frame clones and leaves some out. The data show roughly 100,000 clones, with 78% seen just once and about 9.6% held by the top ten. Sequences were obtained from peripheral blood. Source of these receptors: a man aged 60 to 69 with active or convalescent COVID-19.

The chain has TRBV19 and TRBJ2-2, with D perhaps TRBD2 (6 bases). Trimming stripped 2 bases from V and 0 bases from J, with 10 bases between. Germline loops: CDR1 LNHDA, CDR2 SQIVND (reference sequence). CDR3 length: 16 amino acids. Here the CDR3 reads CASSIWRGTNTGELFF. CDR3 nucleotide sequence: TGTGCCAGTAGTATATGGAGGGGAACGAACACCGGGGAGCTGTTTTTT.

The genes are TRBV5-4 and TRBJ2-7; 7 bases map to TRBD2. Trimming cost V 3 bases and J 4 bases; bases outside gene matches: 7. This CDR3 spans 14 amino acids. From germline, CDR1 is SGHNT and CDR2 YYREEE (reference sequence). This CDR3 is CASSSRGDRYEQYF. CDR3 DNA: TGTGCCAGCAGCTCCCGGGGGGATCGGTACGAGCAGTACTTC.

The CDR3 loop reads CASSTGQGWNNQPQHF. The CDR3 DNA is TGTGCCAGCAGTACCGGACAGGGGTGGAACAATCAGCCCCAGCATTTT. J is TRBJ1-5 and V is TRBV6-2 or TRBV6-3; 9 bases line up with TRBD1. The V gene end was trimmed by 5 bases and the J gene end by 3 bases; junction bases not matched to a gene: 8. Germline V gives CDR1 MNHEY, CDR2 SVGEGT. The CDR3 spans 16 residues.

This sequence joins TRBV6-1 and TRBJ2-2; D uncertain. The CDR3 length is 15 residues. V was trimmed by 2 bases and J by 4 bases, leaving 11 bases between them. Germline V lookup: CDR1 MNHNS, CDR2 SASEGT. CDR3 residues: CASSELRGLTGELFF. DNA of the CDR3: TGTGCCAGCAGTGAATTGAGAGGTCTCACCGGGGAGCTGTTTTTT.

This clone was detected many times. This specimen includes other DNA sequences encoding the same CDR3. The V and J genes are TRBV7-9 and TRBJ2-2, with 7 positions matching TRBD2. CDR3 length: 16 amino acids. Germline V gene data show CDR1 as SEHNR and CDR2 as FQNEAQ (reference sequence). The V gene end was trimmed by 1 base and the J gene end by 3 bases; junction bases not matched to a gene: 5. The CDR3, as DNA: TGTGCCAGCAGCTTAGGAGCGGGGTTTTACACCGGGGAGCTGTTTTTT. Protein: CASSLGAGFYTGELFF.

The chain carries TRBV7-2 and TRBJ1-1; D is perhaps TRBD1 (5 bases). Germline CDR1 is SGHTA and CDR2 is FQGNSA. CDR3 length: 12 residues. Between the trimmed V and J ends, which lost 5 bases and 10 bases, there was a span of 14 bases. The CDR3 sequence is CASSPDSPRAFF. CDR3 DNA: TGTGCCAGCAGCCCTGACAGCCCTAGAGCTTTCTTT. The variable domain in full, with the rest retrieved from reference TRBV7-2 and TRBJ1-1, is GAGVSQSPSNKVTEKGKDVELRCDPISGHTALYWYRQSLGQGLEFLIYFQGNSAPDKSGLPSDRFSAERTGGSVSTLTIQRTQQEDSAVYLCASSPDSPRAFFGQGTRLTVV.

The CDR3 loop is CASSSLGQGALRETQYF. CDR3 nucleotide sequence: TGTGCCAGCAGTTCCTTGGGACAGGGGGCCCTCCGAGAGACCCAGTACTTC. The rearrangement joins TRBV27 to TRBJ2-5; 12 bases align to TRBD1. Trimming removed 4 bases from V and 4 bases from J; junction bases left unmatched: 10. From germline, CDR1 is MNHEY and CDR2 SMNVEV (reference sequence). The CDR3 extends over 17 amino acids.